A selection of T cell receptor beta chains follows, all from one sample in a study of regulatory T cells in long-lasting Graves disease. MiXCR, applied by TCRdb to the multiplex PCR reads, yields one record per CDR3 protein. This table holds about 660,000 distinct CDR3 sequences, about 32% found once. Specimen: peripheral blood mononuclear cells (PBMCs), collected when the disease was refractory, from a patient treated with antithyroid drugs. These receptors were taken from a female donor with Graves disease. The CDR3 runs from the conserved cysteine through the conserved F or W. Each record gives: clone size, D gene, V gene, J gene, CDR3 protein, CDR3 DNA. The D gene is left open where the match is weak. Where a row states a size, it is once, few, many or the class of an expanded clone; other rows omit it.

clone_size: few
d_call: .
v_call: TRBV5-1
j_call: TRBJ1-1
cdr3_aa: CASSMDFPNTEAFF
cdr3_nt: TGCGCCAGCAGCATGGACTTCCCGAACACTGAAGCTTTCTTT

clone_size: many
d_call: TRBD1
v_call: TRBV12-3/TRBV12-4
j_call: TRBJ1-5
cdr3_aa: CASSDRVNQPQHF
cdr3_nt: TGTGCCAGCAGTGACAGGGTCAATCAGCCCCAGCATTTT

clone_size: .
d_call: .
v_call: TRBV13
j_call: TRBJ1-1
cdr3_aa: CASSFTGTRSDEAFF
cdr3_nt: TGTGCCAGCAGCTTTACGGGGACCCGGAGTGATGAAGCTTTCTTT

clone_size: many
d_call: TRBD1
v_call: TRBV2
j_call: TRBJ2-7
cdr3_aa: CASRKTGGYEQYF
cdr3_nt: TGTGCCAGCAGGAAGACAGGGGGCTACGAGCAGTACTTC

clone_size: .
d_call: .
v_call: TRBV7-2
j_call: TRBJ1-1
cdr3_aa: CASATRQNTEAFF
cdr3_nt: TGTGCCAGCGCTACTAGGCAGAACACTGAAGCTTTCTTT

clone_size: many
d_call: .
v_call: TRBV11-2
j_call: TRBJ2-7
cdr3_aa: CASSLPGEHEQYF
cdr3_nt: TGTGCCAGCAGCTTACCAGGGGAGCACGAGCAGTACTTC

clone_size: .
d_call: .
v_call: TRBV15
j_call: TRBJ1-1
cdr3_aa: CATSRDSGRNIEAFF
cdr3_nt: TGTGCCACCAGCAGAGATTCAGGGAGGAACATTGAAGCTTTCTTT

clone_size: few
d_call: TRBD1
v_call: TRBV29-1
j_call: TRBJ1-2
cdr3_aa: CSVDAPQGRVIYGYTF
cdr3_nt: TGCAGCGTCGACGCTCCACAGGGGCGAGTTATTTATGGCTACACCTTC

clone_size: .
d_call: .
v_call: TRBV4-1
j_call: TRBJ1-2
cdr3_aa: CASSHVRGEYGYTF
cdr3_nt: TGCGCCAGCAGCCACGTGAGAGGGGAATATGGCTACACCTTC

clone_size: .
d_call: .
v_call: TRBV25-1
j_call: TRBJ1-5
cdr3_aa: CASSDGRYSNQPQHF
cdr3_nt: TGTGCCAGCAGTGATGGCCGGTATAGCAATCAGCCCCAGCATTTT

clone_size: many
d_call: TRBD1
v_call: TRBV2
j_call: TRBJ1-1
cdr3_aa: CASGDRGGNTEAFF
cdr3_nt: TGTGCCAGCGGGGACAGGGGCGGGAACACTGAAGCTTTCTTT

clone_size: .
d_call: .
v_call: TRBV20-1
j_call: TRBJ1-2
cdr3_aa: CSARDSNGPNYGYTF
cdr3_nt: TGCAGTGCTAGAGATAGTAACGGCCCTAACTATGGCTACACCTTC

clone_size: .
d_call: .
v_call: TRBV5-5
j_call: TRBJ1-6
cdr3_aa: CASSFWGYNSPLHF
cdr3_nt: TGTGCCAGCAGCTTCTGGGGATATAATTCACCCCTCCACTTT

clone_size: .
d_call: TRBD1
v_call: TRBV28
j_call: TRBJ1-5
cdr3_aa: CASSRPGQGRAQHF
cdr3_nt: TGTGCCAGCAGTCGCCCCGGACAGGGAAGGGCCCAGCATTTT

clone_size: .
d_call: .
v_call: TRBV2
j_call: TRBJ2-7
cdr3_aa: CASKWRGSSYGQYF
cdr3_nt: TGTGCCAGCAAATGGCGGGGCAGCTCCTACGGGCAGTACTTC

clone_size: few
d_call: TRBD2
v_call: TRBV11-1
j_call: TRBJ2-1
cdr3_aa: CASSFGRAYNEQFF
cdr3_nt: TGTGCCAGCAGCTTCGGGAGGGCCTACAATGAGCAGTTCTTC

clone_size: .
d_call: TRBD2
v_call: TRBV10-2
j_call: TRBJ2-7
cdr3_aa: CASSESTSGAYEQYF
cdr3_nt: TGCGCCAGCAGTGAGTCGACTAGCGGGGCCTACGAGCAGTACTTC

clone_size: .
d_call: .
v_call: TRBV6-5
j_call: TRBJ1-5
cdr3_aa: CASSYSTVRDQNQPQHF
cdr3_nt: TGTGCCAGCAGTTACTCGACAGTTCGGGACCAAAATCAGCCCCAGCATTTT

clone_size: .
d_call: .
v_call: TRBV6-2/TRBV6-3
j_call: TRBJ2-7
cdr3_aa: CASSYTDTPYEQYF
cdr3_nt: TGTGCCAGCAGTTACACGGATACCCCCTACGAGCAGTACTTC

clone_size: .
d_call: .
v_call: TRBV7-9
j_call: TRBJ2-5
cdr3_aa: CASSPEGGVTETQYF
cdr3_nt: TGTGCCAGCAGCCCAGAGGGGGGAGTGACAGAGACCCAGTACTTC

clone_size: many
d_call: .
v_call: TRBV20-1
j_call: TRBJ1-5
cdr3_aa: CSARVAGPNQPQHF
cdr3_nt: TGCAGTGCTAGAGTCGCGGGGCCCAATCAGCCCCAGCATTTT

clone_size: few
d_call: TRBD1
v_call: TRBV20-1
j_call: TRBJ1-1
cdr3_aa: CSAARGNGNTEAFF
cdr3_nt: TGCAGTGCAGCCAGGGGGAACGGGAACACTGAAGCTTTCTTT

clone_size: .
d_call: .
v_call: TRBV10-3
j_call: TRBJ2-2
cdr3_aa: CAISLLGQDTGELFF
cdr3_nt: TGTGCCATCAGTCTTCTGGGACAAGACACCGGGGAGCTGTTTTTT